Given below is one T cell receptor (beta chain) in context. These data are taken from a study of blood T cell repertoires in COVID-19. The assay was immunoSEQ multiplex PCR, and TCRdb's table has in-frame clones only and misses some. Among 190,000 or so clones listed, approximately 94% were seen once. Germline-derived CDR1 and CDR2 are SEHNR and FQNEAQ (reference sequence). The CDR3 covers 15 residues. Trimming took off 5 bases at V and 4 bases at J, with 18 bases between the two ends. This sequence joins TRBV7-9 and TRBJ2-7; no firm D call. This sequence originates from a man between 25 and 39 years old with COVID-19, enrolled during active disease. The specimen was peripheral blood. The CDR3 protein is CASSQKRRVGYEQYF. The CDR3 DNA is TGTGCCAGCAGCCAAAAACGACGGGTTGGGTACGAGCAGTACTTC.